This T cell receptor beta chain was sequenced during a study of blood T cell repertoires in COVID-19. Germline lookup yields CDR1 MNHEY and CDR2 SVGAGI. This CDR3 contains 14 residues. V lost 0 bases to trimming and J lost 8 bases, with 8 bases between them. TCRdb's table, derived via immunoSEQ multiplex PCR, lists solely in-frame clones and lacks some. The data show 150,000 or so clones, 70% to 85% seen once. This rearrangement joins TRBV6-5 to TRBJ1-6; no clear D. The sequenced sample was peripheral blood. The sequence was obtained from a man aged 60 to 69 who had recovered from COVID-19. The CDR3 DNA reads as TGTGCCAGCAGTTACTCGAGTCAGGATTCACCCCTCCACTTT. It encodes CASSYSSQDSPLHF.